This T cell receptor (beta chain) stems from a study of blood T cell repertoires in COVID-19 (dated by TCRdb to 2020 to 2022). Background for the entire study: The collaborator samples originated in the United States, Italy and Spain and spanned the acute and convalescent phases of COVID-19. The repertoires were made available in a free public database intended to serve as a resource for research on the immune response to SARS-CoV-2. Samples were obtained from the ongoing ImmuneRACE study (first 160 participants) and from 950 to 1,500 subjects provided by 6 global collaborators. Where available, HLA class I and class II types were taken from metadata supplied by the sample provider and were not determined by assay-based typing. Sample metadata almost always included a de-identified subject ID, COVID-19 status, age in years and sex. The material from the prospective study consisted of cDNA or gDNA derived from T cells, B-cell-depleted T cells, or PBMCs. Deeply sampled blood TCRbeta repertoires from subjects exposed to, actively infected with, or recovered from COVID-19 were included in the dataset. Results the study describes overall, beyond this receptor: The quantity of clinical and demographic metadata differed by source and by participant and was supplied without curation.

TCRbeta CDR3 regions were amplified from genomic DNA using the immunoSEQ Assay, a bias-controlled multiplex PCR. On the authors' methods: Nucleated cell counts per sample were estimated from amplification of reference gene primers within the assay. Sequence reads were collapsed and filtered to measure the absolute abundance of every unique TCRbeta CDR3 rearrangement. For each sample, productive Simpson clonality was calculated as the square root of Simpson's diversity index across productive rearrangements. The table was pulled from immuneACCESS by TCRdb, which kept in-frame rearrangements only. Such tables lose some clones; where checked, under half of the loss comes from unresolved V genes, and the rest has no known cause. That table supplies the V and J calls and clone size; D and trimming were determined from the DNA. The sample profile shows approximately 140,000 clones; approximately 86% of them were found once. The ten largest make up about 4.2% of the sample.

In the germline V gene, CDR1 corresponds to SGHDT and CDR2 to YYEEEE. The V and J ends are trimmed by 0 bases and 5 bases, leaving 11 bases between them. The cysteine opens and the phenylalanine closes a CDR3 of 14 amino acids. The retained sequence is limited to the CDR3, 42 bases, with the frame set at the first base. Each collaborating institution followed its own protocols to collect whole blood in K2EDTA tubes. Collaborator samples were shipped for TCRbeta analysis as frozen whole blood, isolated PBMCs, or DNA extracted from either sample type. About this clone itself: Its target antigen remains unknown. No base qualities exist here, and no much larger clone lies one base off it. Within the sample, other DNA sequences also encode this same CDR3.

Source material: peripheral blood. This sequence was found in a woman aged 60 to 75 with active or convalescent COVID-19. The chain links TRBV5-6 with TRBJ2-5; the D gene lacks a confident call. The CDR3 reads CASSLAGAGETQYF. The DNA sequence is as follows: TGTGCCAGCAGCTTGGCTGGAGCCGGGGAGACCCAGTACTTC.